This T cell receptor beta chain was obtained from a study of blood T cell repertoires in COVID-19. Study overall: Acute-phase and convalescent COVID-19 samples originated in the United States, Italy and Spain.

The CDR3 loop spans 13 amino acids. V gave up 5 bases and J gave up 7 bases, with 12 bases separating them. TCRdb's copy holds only in-frame clones and misses some; the assay was immunoSEQ multiplex PCR. The sample holds about 300,000 clones; around 87% are singletons and the top ten take 1% to 1.5%. This clone was counted a few times. The TCR was taken from a man aged 65 to 85 with acute or convalescent COVID-19. The sequenced sample was peripheral blood. The chain uses TRBV12-3 or TRBV12-4 and TRBJ1-5, with D tentatively TRBD1 (5 bases). CDR3 protein: CASSGSGGQPQHF. CDR3 DNA: TGTGCCAGCAGTGGATCCGGGGGGCAGCCCCAGCATTTT.